These 3 T cell receptor beta chains share one sample of origin, sequenced in a study of cytomegalovirus exposure and HLA in healthy donors. A multiplex PCR was run with 60 Vbeta primers and 13 Jbeta primers. The method was immunoSEQ multiplex PCR; TCRdb's version includes in-frame clones alone and lacks a portion of them. Its table records fewer than 100,000 clones. The sequencing input was PBMCs. The source of these receptors is a man aged 18 to 30 in good health and CMV-seropositive.

J is TRBJ1-5 and V is TRBV28; TRBD1 agrees at 9 bases. The germline gives CDR1 MDHEN, CDR2 SYDVKM. V was pared by 6 bases and J by 0 bases, with 9 bases of the junction left unmatched. The CDR3 runs to 17 residues. The CDR3 DNA follows: TGTGCCAGCAGAGGTTCCACAGGGGGCTATAGCAATCAGCCCCAGCATTTT. This encodes CASRGSTGGYSNQPQHF.

The chain couples TRBV7-6 to TRBJ2-2; TRBD1 matches 9 bases. Per the germline V gene, CDR1 is SGHVS and CDR2 is FNYEAQ. V lost 4 bases and J lost 1; bases outside the gene matches: 7. The length of the CDR3 is 17 residues. CDR3 protein: CASSYGPGQGNTGELFF. CDR3 DNA sequence: TGTGCCAGCAGCTACGGACCGGGACAGGGGAACACCGGGGAGCTGTTTTTT.

The rearrangement joins TRBV5-1 to TRBJ1-2, with a possible D match to TRBD1 (6 bases). The ends were cut back, 0 bases at V and 2 bases at J, with 8 bases in the middle. The germline CDR1 and CDR2 sequences are SGHRS and YFSETQ. This CDR3 contains 14 residues. For the CDR3, the DNA is TGCGCCAGCAGCTTGGTCCAGGGGAACTATGGCTACACCTTC. Translation: CASSLVQGNYGYTF.